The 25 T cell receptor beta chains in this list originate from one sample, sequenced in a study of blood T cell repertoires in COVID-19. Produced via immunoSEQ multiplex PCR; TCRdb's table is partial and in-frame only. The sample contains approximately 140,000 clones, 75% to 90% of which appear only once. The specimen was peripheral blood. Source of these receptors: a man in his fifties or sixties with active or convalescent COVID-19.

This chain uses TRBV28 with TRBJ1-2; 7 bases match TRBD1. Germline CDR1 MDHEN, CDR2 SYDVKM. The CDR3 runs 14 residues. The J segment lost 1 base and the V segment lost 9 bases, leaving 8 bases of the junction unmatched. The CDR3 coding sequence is TGTGCCAGTAATAGACAGGGTGGTAACTATGGCTACACCTTC. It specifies CASNRQGGNYGYTF.

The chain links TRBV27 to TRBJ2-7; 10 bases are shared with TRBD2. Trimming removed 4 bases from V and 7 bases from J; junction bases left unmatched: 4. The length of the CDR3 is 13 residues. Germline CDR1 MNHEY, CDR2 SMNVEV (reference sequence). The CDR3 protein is CASSYRTSGEQYF. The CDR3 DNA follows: TGTGCCAGCAGTTACCGGACTAGCGGAGAGCAGTACTTC.

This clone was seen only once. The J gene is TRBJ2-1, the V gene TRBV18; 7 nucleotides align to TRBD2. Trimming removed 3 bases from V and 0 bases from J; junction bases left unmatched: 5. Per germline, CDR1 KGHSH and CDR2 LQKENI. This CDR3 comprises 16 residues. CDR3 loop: CASSPASGTSYNEQFF. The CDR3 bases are TGTGCCAGCTCACCGGCTAGCGGTACCTCCTACAATGAGCAGTTCTTC.

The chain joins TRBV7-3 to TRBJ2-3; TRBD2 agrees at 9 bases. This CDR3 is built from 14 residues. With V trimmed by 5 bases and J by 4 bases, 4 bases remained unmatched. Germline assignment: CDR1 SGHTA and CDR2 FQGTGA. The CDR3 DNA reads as TGTGCCAGCAGCAGTGGACTAGCGTCAGATACGCAGTATTTT. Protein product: CASSSGLASDTQYF.

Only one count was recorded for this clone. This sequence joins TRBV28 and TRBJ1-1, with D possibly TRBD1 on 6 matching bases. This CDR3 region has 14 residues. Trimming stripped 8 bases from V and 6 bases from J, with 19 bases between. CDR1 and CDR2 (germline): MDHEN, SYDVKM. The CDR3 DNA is TGTGCCAGCGTGGCGGGGGGCCCCGTTTCTGAAGCTTTCTTT. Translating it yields CASVAGGPVSEAFF.

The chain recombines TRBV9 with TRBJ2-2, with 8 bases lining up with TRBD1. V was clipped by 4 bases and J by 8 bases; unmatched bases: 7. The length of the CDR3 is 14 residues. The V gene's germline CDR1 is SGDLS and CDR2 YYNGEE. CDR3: CASSLGQGQGELFF. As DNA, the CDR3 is TGTGCCAGCAGCCTTGGACAGGGACAGGGGGAGCTGTTTTTT.

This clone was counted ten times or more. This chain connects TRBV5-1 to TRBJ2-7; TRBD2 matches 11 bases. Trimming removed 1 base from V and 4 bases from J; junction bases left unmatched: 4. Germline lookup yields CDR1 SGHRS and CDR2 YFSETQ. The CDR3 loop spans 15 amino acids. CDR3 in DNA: TGCGCCAGCAGCTTGACTAGCGGGAGTTATTACGAGCAGTACTTC. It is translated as CASSLTSGSYYEQYF.

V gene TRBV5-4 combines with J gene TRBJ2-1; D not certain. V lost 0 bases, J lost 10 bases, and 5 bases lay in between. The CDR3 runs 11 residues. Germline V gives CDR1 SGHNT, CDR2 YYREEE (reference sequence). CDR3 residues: CASSLVSEQFF. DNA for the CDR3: TGTGCCAGCAGCTTGGTGTCAGAGCAGTTCTTC.

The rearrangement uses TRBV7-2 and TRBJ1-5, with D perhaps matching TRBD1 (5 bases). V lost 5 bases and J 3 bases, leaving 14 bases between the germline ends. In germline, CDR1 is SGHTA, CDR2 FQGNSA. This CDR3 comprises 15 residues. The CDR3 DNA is TGTGCCAGCAGCCCCTTGGGGGGGAACAATCAGCCCCAGCATTTT. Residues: CASSPLGGNNQPQHF.

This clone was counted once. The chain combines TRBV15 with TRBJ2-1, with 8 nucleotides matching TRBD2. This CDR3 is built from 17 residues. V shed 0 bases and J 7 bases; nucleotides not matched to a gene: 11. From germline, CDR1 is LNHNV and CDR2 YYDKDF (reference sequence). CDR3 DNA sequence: TGTGCCACCAGCAGAGATGGGCTAGCGGGTTCTGGGAATGAGCAGTTCTTC. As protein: CATSRDGLAGSGNEQFF.

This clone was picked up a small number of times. The chain's CDR3 is CASSSSLGQGFSYEQYF. In DNA form, the CDR3 reads TGTGCCAGCTCTTCCTCACTCGGACAGGGGTTCTCCTACGAGCAGTACTTC. The chain employs TRBV18 and TRBJ2-7; TRBD1 aligns across 9 bases. Germline V CDR1 and CDR2: KGHSH, LQKENI. J was trimmed by 0 bases and V by 6 bases; bases with no gene match: 12. The CDR3 length is 17 residues.

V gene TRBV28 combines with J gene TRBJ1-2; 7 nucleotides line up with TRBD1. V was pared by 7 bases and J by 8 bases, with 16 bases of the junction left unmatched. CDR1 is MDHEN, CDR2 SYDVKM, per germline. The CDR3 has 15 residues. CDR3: CASTLVYRGTGGYTF. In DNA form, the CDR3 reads TGTGCCAGCACCCTCGTATACAGGGGAACAGGAGGCTACACCTTC.

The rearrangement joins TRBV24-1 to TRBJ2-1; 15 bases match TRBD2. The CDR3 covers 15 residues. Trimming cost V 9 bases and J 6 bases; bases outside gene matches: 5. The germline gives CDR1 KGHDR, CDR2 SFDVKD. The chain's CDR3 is CATGGTSGRSNEQFF. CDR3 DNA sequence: TGTGCCACCGGTGGGACTAGCGGGAGGAGCAATGAGCAGTTCTTC.

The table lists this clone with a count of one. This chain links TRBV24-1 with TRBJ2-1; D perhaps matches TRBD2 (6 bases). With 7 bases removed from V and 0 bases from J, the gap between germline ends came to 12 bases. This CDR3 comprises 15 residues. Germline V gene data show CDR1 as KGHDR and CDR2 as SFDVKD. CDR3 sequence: CATRSGPSSYNEQFF. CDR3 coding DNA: TGTGCCACCAGGAGCGGGCCAAGCTCCTACAATGAGCAGTTCTTC.

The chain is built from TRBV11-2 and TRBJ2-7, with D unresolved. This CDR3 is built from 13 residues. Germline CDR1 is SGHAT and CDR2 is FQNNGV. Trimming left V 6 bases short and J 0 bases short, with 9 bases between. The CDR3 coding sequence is TGTGCCAGCAGGGCAGGTAGCTCCTACGAGCAGTACTTC. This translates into CASRAGSSYEQYF.

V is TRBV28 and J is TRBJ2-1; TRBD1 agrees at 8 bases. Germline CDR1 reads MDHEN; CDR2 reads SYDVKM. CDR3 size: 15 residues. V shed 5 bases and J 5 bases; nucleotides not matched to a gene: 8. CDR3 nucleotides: TGTGCCAGCAGTCGGACAGGGAACTACCACAATGAGCAGTTCTTC. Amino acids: CASSRTGNYHNEQFF. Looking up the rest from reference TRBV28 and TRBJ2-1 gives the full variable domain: DVKVTQSSRYLVKRTGEKVFLECVQDMDHENMFWYRQDPGLGLRLIYFSYDVKMKEKGDIPEGYSVSREKKERFSLILESASTNQTSMYLCASSRTGNYHNEQFFGPGTRLTVL.

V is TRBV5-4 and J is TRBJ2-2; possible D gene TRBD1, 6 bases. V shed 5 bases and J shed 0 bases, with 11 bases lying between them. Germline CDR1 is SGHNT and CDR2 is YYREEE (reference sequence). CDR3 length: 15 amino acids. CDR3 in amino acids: CASRGHSANTGELFF. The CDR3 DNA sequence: TGTGCCAGCAGGGGACATTCGGCGAACACCGGGGAGCTGTTTTTT.

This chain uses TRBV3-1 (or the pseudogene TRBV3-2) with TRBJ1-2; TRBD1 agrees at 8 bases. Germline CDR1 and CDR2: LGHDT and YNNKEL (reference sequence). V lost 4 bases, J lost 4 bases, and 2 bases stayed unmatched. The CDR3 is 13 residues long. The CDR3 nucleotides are TGTGCCAGCAGCCGAGACAGGGGCTATGGCTACACCTTC. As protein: CASSRDRGYGYTF.

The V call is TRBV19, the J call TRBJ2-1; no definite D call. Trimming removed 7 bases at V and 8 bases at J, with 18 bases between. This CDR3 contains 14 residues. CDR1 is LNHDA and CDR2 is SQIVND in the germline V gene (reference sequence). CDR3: CASNGEKTSHEQFF. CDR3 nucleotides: TGTGCCAGTAATGGTGAAAAAACTTCCCATGAGCAGTTCTTC.

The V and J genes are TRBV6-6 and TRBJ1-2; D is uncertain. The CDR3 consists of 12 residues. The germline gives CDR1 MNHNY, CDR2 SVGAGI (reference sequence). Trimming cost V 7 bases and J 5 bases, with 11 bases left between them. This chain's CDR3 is CASTPIEYGYTF. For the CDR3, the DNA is TGTGCCAGCACTCCGATTGAGTATGGCTACACCTTC.

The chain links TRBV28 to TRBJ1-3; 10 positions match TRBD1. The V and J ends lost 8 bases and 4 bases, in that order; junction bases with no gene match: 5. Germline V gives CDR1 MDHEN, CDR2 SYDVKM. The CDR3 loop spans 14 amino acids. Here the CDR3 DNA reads TGTGCCAGCCGACAGGGGGCAGCCGGAAACACCATATATTTT. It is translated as CASRQGAAGNTIYF.

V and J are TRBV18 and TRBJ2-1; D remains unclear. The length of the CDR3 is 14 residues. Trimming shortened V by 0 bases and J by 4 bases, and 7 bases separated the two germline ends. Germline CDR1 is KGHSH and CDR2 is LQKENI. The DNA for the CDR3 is TGTGCCAGCTCACCACCCCCAGAATACAATGAGCAGTTCTTC. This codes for CASSPPPEYNEQFF.

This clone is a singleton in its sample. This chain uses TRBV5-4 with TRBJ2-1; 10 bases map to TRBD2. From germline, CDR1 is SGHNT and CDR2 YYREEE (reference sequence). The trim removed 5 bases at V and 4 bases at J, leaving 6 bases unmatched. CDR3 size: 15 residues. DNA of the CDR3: TGTGCCAGCAGTAATGGACTAGCGGCGTACAATGAGCAGTTCTTC. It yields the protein CASSNGLAAYNEQFF.

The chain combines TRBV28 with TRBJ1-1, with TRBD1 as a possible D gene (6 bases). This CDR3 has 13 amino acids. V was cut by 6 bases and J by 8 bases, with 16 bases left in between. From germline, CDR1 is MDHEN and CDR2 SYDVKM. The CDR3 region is CASRSRLRGEAFF. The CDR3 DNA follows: TGTGCCAGCAGGTCCCGTCTGAGGGGGGAAGCTTTCTTT.

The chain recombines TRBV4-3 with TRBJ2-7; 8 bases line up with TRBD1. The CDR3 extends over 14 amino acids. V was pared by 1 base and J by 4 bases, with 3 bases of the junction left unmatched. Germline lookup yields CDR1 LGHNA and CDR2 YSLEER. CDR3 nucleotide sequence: TGCGCCAGCAGCCAAGGGACAGGGCGATACGAGCAGTACTTC. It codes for CASSQGTGRYEQYF.